Listed below are T cell receptor beta chains from one sample, sequenced in a study of T-cell reconstitution after alpha-beta-depleted transplantation in children. TCRdb used MiXCR to reprocess the PCR reads, holding one entry per CDR3 protein. Of about 900,000 distinct CDR3 sequences listed, about 29% are singletons. Sequences were derived from PBMCs, mostly from graft donor cells, sampled 360 days after TCRalphabeta/CD19-depleted stem cell transplant. The receptors were gathered from a boy under two years old who had a stem cell transplant for SCID, so the T cells may come from the graft donor. Each CDR3 is given with its conserved first and last residue. The D gene is left open where the match is weak. The size of a clone is reported for some rows only, either as once, few or many, or as a class for expanded clones.

CDR3 protein | CDR3 DNA | D gene | J gene | V gene | clone size
CSARGQAGKEETQYF | TGCAGTGCTAGAGGTCAGGCAGGGAAAGAGGAGACCCAGTACTTC | . | TRBJ2-5 | TRBV20-1 | many
CASSAAQLNHEQFF | TGTGCCAGCAGCGCGGCGCAGCTGAATCATGAGCAGTTCTTC | . | TRBJ2-1 | TRBV7-9 | .
CASSLDYLNEQFF | TGTGCCAGCAGCCTAGACTACCTCAATGAGCAGTTCTTC | . | TRBJ2-1 | TRBV11-2 | .
CASSPLRGTSTDTQYF | TGCGCCAGCAGCCCCCTCCGGGGGACTAGCACAGATACGCAGTATTTT | . | TRBJ2-3 | TRBV4-1 | .
CSARADRDSVNTEAFF | TGCAGTGCTAGAGCTGACCGGGACAGCGTGAACACTGAAGCTTTCTTT | TRBD1 | TRBJ1-1 | TRBV20-1 | .
CSALGQGNEKLFF | TGCAGTGCTCTGGGACAGGGGAATGAAAAACTGTTTTTT | TRBD1 | TRBJ1-4 | TRBV20-1 | few
CASSESGRTGNQPQHF | TGTGCCAGCAGTGAATCGGGCCGGACAGGGAATCAGCCCCAGCATTTT | TRBD1 | TRBJ1-5 | TRBV25-1 | once
CASKKTGTEFF | TGTGCCAGCAAAAAAACGGGAACCGAGTTCTTC | . | TRBJ2-1 | TRBV6-5 | many
CASSVRAGAQETQYF | TGTGCCAGCAGCGTTCGGGCCGGTGCACAAGAGACCCAGTACTTC | . | TRBJ2-5 | TRBV9 | .
CSVLRGPGQETQYF | TGCAGCGTTTTGCGGGGGCCCGGACAAGAGACCCAGTACTTC | . | TRBJ2-5 | TRBV29-1 | few
CSADLAKGYNEQFF | TGCAGTGCTGACCTGGCAAAAGGGTACAATGAGCAGTTCTTC | . | TRBJ2-1 | TRBV20-1 | .
CSVVAGNTEAFF | TGCAGCGTTGTAGCCGGGAACACTGAAGCTTTCTTT | . | TRBJ1-1 | TRBV29-1 | .
CATSDYTTTGNYEQYF | TGTGCCACCAGTGATTATACAACGACAGGGAACTACGAGCAGTACTTC | TRBD1 | TRBJ2-7 | TRBV24-1 | .
CSARVGANQPQHF | TGCAGTGCTAGAGTCGGGGCAAATCAGCCCCAGCATTTT | . | TRBJ1-5 | TRBV20-1 | few
CATSRAPGRQSSYNEQFF | TGTGCCACCAGCAGGGCTCCGGGACGCCAGAGCTCCTACAATGAGCAGTTCTTC | . | TRBJ2-1 | TRBV15 | few
CASSLPPDRGRDEQYF | TGTGCCAGCAGCTTACCCCCGGACAGGGGGAGGGACGAGCAGTACTTC | TRBD1 | TRBJ2-7 | TRBV7-3 | .
CASSPTGQTPFQETQYF | TGTGCCAGCTCACCAACGGGACAGACACCATTCCAAGAGACCCAGTACTTC | TRBD1 | TRBJ2-5 | TRBV18 | .
CASTLTGSTLFSNQPQHF | TGTGCCAGCACCCTGACAGGGTCCACCTTATTTAGCAATCAGCCCCAGCATTTT | TRBD1 | TRBJ1-5 | TRBV3-1 | .
CASSFPDTGDIDGYTF | TGTGCCAGCAGTTTCCCAGACACAGGGGATATCGATGGCTACACCTTC | TRBD1 | TRBJ1-2 | TRBV28 | .
CASSLQRGSEETQYF | TGCGCCAGCAGCTTGCAGCGGGGATCAGAAGAGACCCAGTACTTC | TRBD2 | TRBJ2-5 | TRBV5-1 | .
CSAAQTSYSGNTIYF | TGCAGTGCTGCACAGACAAGCTACTCTGGAAACACCATATATTTT | . | TRBJ1-3 | TRBV20-1 | .
CSAPSGRAMNTEAFF | TGCAGTGCCCCCTCGGGAAGGGCGATGAACACTGAAGCTTTCTTT | . | TRBJ1-1 | TRBV20-1 | once
CASSPGTGHSADTQYF | TGCGCCAGCAGCCCGGGGACAGGGCACTCCGCAGATACGCAGTATTTT | TRBD1 | TRBJ2-3 | TRBV5-1 | few
CASSHRDEGDTGELFF | TGTGCCAGCAGCCACCGGGACGAAGGGGACACCGGGGAGCTGTTTTTT | . | TRBJ2-2 | TRBV6-1 | .
CSARVDGGGEKLFF | TGCAGTGCTAGGGTGGACGGGGGCGGTGAAAAACTGTTTTTT | . | TRBJ1-4 | TRBV20-1 | .
CASSLGQGTYYEQYF | TGTGCCAGCAGCCTCGGACAGGGGACCTACTACGAGCAGTACTTC | TRBD1 | TRBJ2-7 | TRBV7-9 | few
CASSLFSGGISYNEQFF | TGCGCCAGCAGCTTGTTCAGCGGGGGGATCTCCTACAATGAGCAGTTCTTC | TRBD2 | TRBJ2-1 | TRBV5-1 | few
CSVEGRGKYEQYF | TGCAGCGTTGAGGGCAGGGGGAAGTACGAGCAGTACTTC | TRBD1 | TRBJ2-7 | TRBV29-1 | few
CASSQAGSPFGETQYF | TGCGCCAGCAGCCAAGCGGGATCCCCTTTCGGAGAGACCCAGTACTTC | . | TRBJ2-5 | TRBV4-1 | .
CASSFRSGTKNIQYF | TGTGCCAGCAGCTTTAGGTCGGGAACCAAAAACATTCAGTACTTC | . | TRBJ2-4 | TRBV7-9 | few
CASSLEVDTQYF | TGTGCCAGCAGCTTAGAGGTAGATACGCAGTATTTT | . | TRBJ2-3 | TRBV5-1 | many
CAISESAGQDAFF | TGTGCCATCAGTGAGTCGGCGGGACAGGACGCTTTCTTT | TRBD1 | TRBJ1-1 | TRBV10-3 | few
CASSLWVAGAPTGELFF | TGTGCCAGCAGTTTATGGGTAGCGGGGGCCCCCACCGGGGAGCTGTTTTTT | TRBD2 | TRBJ2-2 | TRBV12-3/TRBV12-4 | .
CASSRRGRADTQYF | TGTGCCAGCAGCCGCAGGGGACGGGCAGATACGCAGTATTTT | . | TRBJ2-3 | TRBV7-3 | few
CASSFQGALNQETQYF | TGTGCCAGCAGTTTTCAGGGGGCCCTAAACCAAGAGACCCAGTACTTC | TRBD1 | TRBJ2-5 | TRBV12-3/TRBV12-4 | few
CASSLYVGHLNNEQFF | TGTGCCAGCAGTTTATACGTGGGACACCTTAACAATGAGCAGTTCTTC | . | TRBJ2-1 | TRBV27 | few
CASRRSTGGRRGDSYNEQFF | TGTGCCAGCAGAAGGTCGACAGGGGGCCGCAGGGGAGACTCCTACAATGAGCAGTTCTTC | TRBD1 | TRBJ2-1 | TRBV28 | .
CASSSDREEESLTEAFF | TGTGCCAGCAGCTCAGACAGGGAAGAGGAAAGTCTCACTGAAGCTTTCTTT | TRBD1 | TRBJ1-1 | TRBV11-2 | .
CASSQTATGTGGQETQYF | TGTGCCAGCAGCCAAACCGCTACCGGGACAGGGGGGCAGGAGACCCAGTACTTC | TRBD1 | TRBJ2-5 | TRBV3-1 | .
CASSYILKPHEQYF | TGTGCCAGCAGTTACATCCTGAAGCCCCACGAGCAGTACTTC | . | TRBJ2-7 | TRBV6-2/TRBV6-3 | few
CSARRRGQPSYEQYF | TGCAGTGCTAGACGACGGGGGCAGCCTTCCTACGAGCAGTACTTC | . | TRBJ2-7 | TRBV20-1 | .
CASATPHRGNYGYTF | TGTGCCAGCGCCACCCCTCATAGGGGAAACTATGGCTACACCTTC | . | TRBJ1-2 | TRBV27 | few
CASSIRRGGELFF | TGCGCCAGCAGCATTAGGCGGGGCGGGGAGCTGTTTTTT | . | TRBJ2-2 | TRBV4-1 | few
CSAAAGGAVQETQYF | TGCAGTGCTGCCGCGGGCGGGGCCGTCCAAGAGACCCAGTACTTC | . | TRBJ2-5 | TRBV20-1 | .
CASSGVPGTEAFF | TGCGCCAGCAGCGGCGTCCCGGGCACTGAAGCTTTCTTT | . | TRBJ1-1 | TRBV4-1 | few
CASSPLSSSAQYF | TGTGCCAGCAGCCCCCTGAGCTCCTCGGCCCAGTACTTC | . | TRBJ2-5 | TRBV6-6 | .
CASSLGGDRQAFF | TGTGCCAGCAGTTTGGGGGGGGACAGGCAAGCTTTCTTT | TRBD1 | TRBJ1-1 | TRBV28 | .
CASSPTSGLADTQYF | TGTGCCAGCAGCCCCACTAGCGGGTTGGCGGATACGCAGTATTTT | TRBD2 | TRBJ2-3 | TRBV11-1 | few
CASSFGPANTEAFF | TGCGCCAGCAGCTTTGGACCGGCGAACACTGAAGCTTTCTTT | . | TRBJ1-1 | TRBV5-1 | .
CASSRQTGDTGELFF | TGTGCCAGCAGCCGCCAGACTGGAGACACCGGGGAGCTGTTTTTT | . | TRBJ2-2 | TRBV12-3/TRBV12-4 | .
CASSPKGQEGAYEQYF | TGCGCCAGCAGCCCAAAGGGGCAGGAGGGGGCCTACGAGCAGTACTTC | . | TRBJ2-7 | TRBV5-1 | .
CSAIGGGRGRVWDGYTF | TGCAGTGCTATTGGGGGTGGCAGGGGGCGCGTATGGGATGGCTACACCTTC | TRBD1 | TRBJ1-2 | TRBV20-1 | few
CAWSGQKNQPQHF | TGTGCCTGGAGTGGGCAGAAAAATCAGCCCCAGCATTTT | . | TRBJ1-5 | TRBV30 | .
CASSPTALAGEQFF | TGTGCCAGCAGCCCCACGGCGCTAGCGGGTGAGCAGTTCTTC | TRBD2 | TRBJ2-1 | TRBV9 | few